Shown below are 5 T cell receptor beta chains from a single sample sequenced in a study of T cells in Graves' hyperthyroidism and ophthalmopathy. Amplification yielded TCR beta CDR3 regions, with RNA transcripts as the source. The TCR CDR3 first-round RT-PCR relied on the HTBI primer set. TCRdb re-called the multiplex PCR reads through MiXCR, storing one row per CDR3 protein. Among approximately 300,000 distinct CDR3 sequences listed, roughly a fifth were seen once. Material for sequencing was blood. Every receptor here comes from a man in his fifties or sixties with Graves' ophthalmopathy.

This clonotype was seen a handful of times. The chain uses TRBV5-5 and TRBJ2-4, with a weak D call TRBD2 (5 bases). The CDR3 extends over 13 amino acids. Trimming removed 4 bases at V and 9 bases at J, with 14 bases between. CDR1 is SGHKS and CDR2 is YYEKEE in the germline V gene (reference sequence). CDR3 bases: TGTGCCAGCAGCGGCCCCGGGATGAGCATTCAGTACTTC. Protein: CASSGPGMSIQYF.

This clonotype was seen many times. The chain couples TRBV2 to TRBJ1-1, with 7 bases fitting TRBD1. The CDR3 loop spans 14 amino acids. Germline assignment: CDR1 SNHLY and CDR2 FYNNEI. J gave up 2 bases and V 10 bases, and 10 bases lay outside the gene matches. The DNA of the CDR3 is TGTGCCACCATGCCGAACAGGGGAAACACTGAAGCTTTCTTT. Translated: CATMPNRGNTEAFF.

This chain joins TRBV5-1 and TRBJ2-4; 7 positions match TRBD2. Germline loops: CDR1 SGHRS, CDR2 YFSETQ. The CDR3 has 19 amino acids. V dropped 4 bases and J dropped 1; count of bases not matched to a gene: 17. CDR3 loop: CASSPGAGERLGAKNIQYF. The DNA for the CDR3 is TGCGCCAGCAGCCCTGGGGCGGGAGAAAGGCTGGGGGCCAAAAACATTCAGTACTTC.

This clonotype was seen more than once but under ten times. This chain links TRBV5-1 with TRBJ2-1; 10 positions agree with TRBD1. There are 15 residues in the CDR3. From germline, CDR1 is SGHRS and CDR2 YFSETQ. J was trimmed by 8 bases and V by 5 bases; bases with no gene match: 10. CDR3 protein: CASSSRQGADYEQFF. The CDR3 region has the DNA TGCGCCAGCAGTTCTCGACAGGGGGCGGACTATGAGCAGTTCTTC. Filled out from reference TRBV5-1 and TRBJ2-1, the complete variable domain reads KAGVTQTPRYLIKTRGQQVTLSCSPISGHRSVSWYQQTPGQGLQFLFEYFSETQRNKGNFPGRFSGRQFSNSRSEMNVSTLELGDSALYLCASSSRQGADYEQFFGPGTRLTVL.

In its sample, this clonotype was seen many times. V and J are TRBV11-2 and TRBJ2-3; a weak D match, TRBD2 (5 bases). The CDR3 is 15 amino acids. V lost 4 bases to trimming and J lost 0 bases, with 11 bases between them. In germline, CDR1 is SGHAT, CDR2 FQNNGV. CDR3 in DNA: TGTGCCAGCAGCTCCAACTGGGAGAGCACAGATACGCAGTATTTT. It translates to CASSSNWESTDTQYF.